This is a list of T cell receptor beta chains from one sample in a study of Graves' ophthalmopathy and Graves' hyperthyroidism. Using its own MiXCR run on the multiplex PCR reads, TCRdb lists one record per CDR3 protein. The top ten hold 5.5% to 8% of the sample, which has about 380,000 distinct CDR3 sequences, 15% seen once. Material: peripheral blood. These TCRs come from a woman younger than 30 with stable Graves' hyperthyroidism. Each CDR3 is given with its conserved first and last residue. The order of the fields is J gene, D gene, CDR3 length, V gene, clone size, CDR3 protein, CDR3 DNA. D genes are given only for firm matches. Expanded clones get a size class; other rows say once, few or many, or leave the size out.

J: TRBJ2-5; D: TRBD2; length: 15; V: TRBV11-1; size: many; CDR3: CASSLGQRGQETQYF; DNA: TGTGCCAGCAGTCTAGGCCAGCGGGGACAAGAGACCCAGTACTTC
J: TRBJ2-7; D: .; length: 13; V: TRBV19; size: .; CDR3: CASSSGHSYEQYF; DNA: TGTGCCAGTAGTTCCGGACATTCCTACGAGCAGTACTTC
J: TRBJ2-4; D: .; length: 15; V: TRBV6-5; size: many; CDR3: CASSSRGRGLHIQYF; DNA: TGTGCCAGCAGTTCCAGGGGTCGCGGGCTCCACATTCAGTACTTC
J: TRBJ1-1; D: .; length: 13; V: TRBV9; size: many; CDR3: CASTLGSDTEAFF; DNA: TGTGCCAGCACCCTAGGTAGTGACACTGAAGCTTTCTTT
J: TRBJ1-2; D: .; length: 13; V: TRBV24-1; size: many; CDR3: CATQLSAGYGYTF; DNA: TGTGCCACCCAATTATCAGCGGGCTATGGCTACACCTTC
J: TRBJ2-7; D: .; length: 16; V: TRBV15; size: many; CDR3: CATSRDSGTVTYEQYF; DNA: TGTGCCACCAGCAGAGATAGTGGGACGGTTACCTACGAGCAGTACTTC
J: TRBJ1-1; D: TRBD1; length: 16; V: TRBV6-1; size: many; CDR3: CASSATGTGGNTEAFF; DNA: TGTGCCAGCAGTGCAACCGGGACAGGGGGCAACACTGAAGCTTTCTTT
J: TRBJ1-2; D: TRBD1; length: 13; V: TRBV28; size: many; CDR3: CASSLGTGLGYTF; DNA: TGTGCCAGCAGTTTGGGGACAGGGCTTGGCTACACCTTC
J: TRBJ1-2; D: TRBD1; length: 14; V: TRBV2; size: many; CDR3: CASQTGISLYGYTF; DNA: TGTGCCAGTCAGACAGGGATTTCGCTCTATGGCTACACCTTC
J: TRBJ2-2; D: .; length: 15; V: TRBV12-3/TRBV12-4; size: medium-sized; CDR3: CASSFYGRTTGELFF; DNA: TGTGCCAGCAGCTTTTACGGGCGGACAACCGGGGAGCTGTTTTTT
J: TRBJ2-2; D: TRBD1; length: 18; V: TRBV6-1; size: many; CDR3: CASSEIGRGPINTGELFF; DNA: TGTGCCAGCAGTGAAATCGGCAGGGGGCCGATTAACACCGGGGAGCTGTTTTTT
J: TRBJ1-1; D: .; length: 11; V: TRBV3-1; size: few; CDR3: CASSRDSPAFF; DNA: TGTGCCAGCAGCCGAGATTCGCCAGCTTTCTTT
J: TRBJ2-7; D: .; length: 15; V: TRBV5-1; size: .; CDR3: CASSLGQGTTYEQYF; DNA: TGCGCCAGCAGCTTGGGACAGGGGACTACCTACGAGCAGTACTTC
J: TRBJ2-7; D: TRBD1; length: 13; V: TRBV6-1; size: many; CDR3: CASSEPGTGEQYF; DNA: TGTGCCAGCAGTGAACCCGGGACAGGCGAGCAGTACTTC
J: TRBJ1-2; D: TRBD1; length: 12; V: TRBV13; size: .; CDR3: CSSSSGGGGYTF; DNA: TGTTCCAGCAGCTCAGGGGGAGGCGGCTACACCTTC
J: TRBJ2-7; D: .; length: 14; V: TRBV7-9; size: .; CDR3: CASSSDLSSYEQYF; DNA: TGTGCCAGCAGCTCGGACTTGAGCTCCTACGAGCAGTACTTC
J: TRBJ1-1; D: .; length: 11; V: TRBV20-1; size: many; CDR3: CSARIPTGAFF; DNA: TGCAGTGCTAGAATCCCTACGGGGGCTTTCTTT
J: TRBJ2-7; D: .; length: 15; V: TRBV12-5; size: many; CDR3: CASGLGTRIGNEQYF; DNA: TGTGCTAGTGGTTTGGGGACACGGATTGGCAACGAGCAGTACTTC